A selection of T cell receptor beta chains follows, all from one sample in a study of T cell responses to AZD1222 COVID-19 vaccine. Using immunoSEQ multiplex PCR, the repertoire was profiled, and TCRdb retains in-frame clones only, with some absent. This table has approximately 49,000 clones, roughly three quarters appearing once. Source: peripheral blood, taken on day 0 of MenACWY control vaccination. The receptors were sampled from an adult in good health. Each CDR3 is given with its conserved first and last residue. D genes are given only for firm matches. Only part of the rows carry a size: once, few, many, or a class if the clone is expanded.

j_call	v_call	clone_size	d_call	cdr3_aa	cdr3_nt
TRBJ1-1	TRBV6-5	-	-	CASRFRTLNTEAFF	TGTGCCAGCCGATTCAGGACTCTGAACACTGAAGCTTTCTTT
TRBJ2-1	TRBV19	-	-	CASSKGRWNHNEQFF	TGTGCCAGTAGTAAGGGCCGGTGGAATCACAATGAGCAGTTCTTC
TRBJ1-1	TRBV5-8	-	-	CASSLAPSTREWPEAFF	TGTGCCAGCAGCTTGGCCCCAAGTACCAGGGAATGGCCTGAAGCTTTCTTT
TRBJ1-5	TRBV2	-	-	CASRKGSNQPQHF	TGTGCCAGCAGAAAGGGTAGCAATCAGCCCCAGCATTTT
TRBJ2-7	TRBV6-2/TRBV6-3	once	TRBD2	CASSYPGGPDEQYF	TGTGCCAGCAGTTACCCGGGGGGTCCCGACGAGCAGTACTTC
TRBJ1-2	TRBV11-3	-	-	CASSLLGGDGYTF	TGTGCCAGCAGCTTATTGGGTGGAGATGGCTACACCTTC
TRBJ2-1	TRBV4-1	-	-	CASSQDPGLYNEQFF	TGCGCCAGCAGCCAGGATCCGGGACTCTACAATGAGCAGTTCTTC
TRBJ2-1	TRBV10-3	once	-	CAISESGGNEQFF	TGTGCCATCAGTGAGTCAGGGGGCAATGAGCAGTTCTTC
TRBJ1-5	TRBV19	-	TRBD1	CATRAGQGFYSNQPQHF	TGTGCAACAAGGGCGGGACAGGGCTTTTATAGCAATCAGCCCCAGCATTTT
TRBJ1-4	TRBV30	-	-	CAWSVGQQGEKLFF	TGTGCCTGGAGTGTTGGGCAACAGGGCGAAAAACTGTTTTTT
TRBJ1-2	TRBV30	-	TRBD1	CAWTRQGKHYGYTF	TGTGCCTGGACAAGACAGGGGAAACACTATGGCTACACCTTC
TRBJ1-1	TRBV9	few	-	CASSVAGRDTEAFF	TGTGCCAGCAGCGTAGCCGGCAGGGACACTGAAGCTTTCTTT
TRBJ1-3	TRBV9	-	-	CASSFSLQGPSGNTIYF	TGTGCCAGCAGCTTCTCCCTACAGGGCCCCTCTGGAAACACCATATATTTT
TRBJ2-1	TRBV9	-	-	CASSVAPRRSSYNEQFF	TGTGCCAGCAGCGTAGCCCCTCGGAGGAGCTCCTACAATGAGCAGTTCTTC
TRBJ1-1	TRBV6-4	once	-	CASSDSSRGTEAFF	TGTGCCAGCAGTGACTCGAGCCGGGGGACTGAAGCTTTCTTT
TRBJ2-7	TRBV27	-	TRBD1	CASSSPTPGQLFSSYEQYF	TGTGCCAGCAGTTCGCCCACCCCGGGACAGCTCTTTAGCTCCTACGAGCAGTACTTC
TRBJ1-2	TRBV3-1/TRBV3-2	-	-	CASSNNGRLSVSLSYGYTF	TGTGCCAGCAGTAACAATGGCCGCTTGTCAGTATCTCTGTCCTATGGCTACACCTTC
TRBJ1-3	TRBV9	-	TRBD1	CASSVAGGQKGNTIYF	TGTGCCAGCAGCGTCGCCGGGGGACAGAAGGGAAACACCATATATTTT
TRBJ1-4	TRBV6-5	-	TRBD1	CASSDRGHEKLFF	TGTGCCAGCAGCGACAGGGGGCATGAAAAACTGTTTTTT
TRBJ1-2	TRBV6-1	-	-	CASSEGVGSWYGYTF	TGTGCCAGCAGTGAAGGGGTAGGATCGTGGTATGGCTACACCTTC
TRBJ1-1	TRBV7-2	-	-	CASSPDSRGFTEAFF	TGTGCCAGCAGCCCAGATTCTCGGGGGTTTACTGAAGCTTTCTTT
TRBJ1-5	TRBV27	-	-	CASSLWGVGNQPQHF	TGTGCCAGCAGTTTATGGGGGGTTGGCAATCAGCCCCAGCATTTT